Each of the 27 T cell receptor beta chains below was sequenced from the same sample in a study of T cell responses to AZD1222 COVID-19 vaccine. Only in-frame clones appear in the TCRdb table, and some are missing; sequencing was by immunoSEQ multiplex PCR. This table has 130,000 to 150,000 clones, roughly nine tenths appearing once. This specimen was peripheral blood, taken on day 0 of AZD1222 vaccination. The receptors stem from an adult in good health.

This clone has a handful of counts. The chain carries TRBV7-8 and TRBJ1-1; 8 bases are a match to TRBD1. Germline CDR1 reads SGHVS; CDR2 reads FQNEAQ. This CDR3 has 16 residues. V shed 2 bases and J 6 bases; nucleotides not matched to a gene: 11. The DNA for the CDR3 is TGTGCCAGCAGCTTACGGCAGGGGGCTTTTATCGCTGAAGCTTTCTTT. It is translated as CASSLRQGAFIAEAFF.

The chain carries TRBV9 and TRBJ2-1; 10 bases are shared with TRBD2. V lost 4 bases to trimming and J lost 8 bases; unmatched junction nucleotides: 6. This CDR3 region has 14 residues. Germline CDR1 is SGDLS and CDR2 is YYNGEE. The chain's CDR3 is CASSPTSGMDEQFF. CDR3 in DNA: TGTGCCAGCAGCCCCACTAGCGGGATGGATGAGCAGTTCTTC.

The gene calls are TRBV19 and TRBJ1-2; maybe TRBD1 (6 bases). The CDR3 totals 14 residues. Deletions cut 3 bases from V and 6 bases from J, with 14 bases between. Germline CDR1 reads LNHDA; CDR2 reads SQIVND (reference sequence). The CDR3 region is CASSIGQQGNGYTF. In nucleotides, the CDR3 is TGTGCCAGTAGTATTGGGCAACAGGGAAATGGCTACACCTTC.

The gene calls are TRBV14 and TRBJ2-2; D unclear. V was cut by 4 bases and J by 0 bases, with 12 bases left in between. The CDR3 loop spans 16 amino acids. The germline gives CDR1 SGHDN, CDR2 FVKESK. The DNA for the CDR3 is TGTGCCAGCAGCCGTTCGGGCTTCGCGAACACCGGGGAGCTGTTTTTT. This sequence encodes CASSRSGFANTGELFF.

The chain links TRBV11-3 to TRBJ1-2; 8 bases are a match to TRBD1. V lost 5 bases and J lost 8; bases outside the gene matches: 13. Germline-derived CDR1 and CDR2 are SGHNT and YENEEA. This CDR3 has 15 amino acids. The CDR3, as DNA: TGTGCCAGCAGCCAAACTGACAGGGGAATGGAAGGCTACACCTTC. Its protein is CASSQTDRGMEGYTF.

This clone was detected once. The chain links TRBV7-9 to TRBJ2-7; the D gene is possibly TRBD1 (5 bases). CDR1 and CDR2 (germline): SEHNR, FQNEAQ (reference sequence). The CDR3 runs to 14 residues. Between the trimmed V and J ends, which lost 0 bases and 2 bases, there was a span of 8 bases. CDR3 loop: CASSLAFRAYEQYF. CDR3 coding DNA: TGTGCCAGCAGCTTAGCGTTCAGGGCCTACGAGCAGTACTTC.

J is TRBJ2-1 and V is TRBV28; either TRBD1 or TRBD2 may fit D (5 bases each). CDR1 is MDHEN, CDR2 SYDVKM, per germline. The CDR3 covers 14 residues. The V end lost 3 bases, the J end lost 6 bases, and 12 bases lay between the germline ends. The CDR3 DNA follows: TGTGCCAGCAGTTTTCCGGGGCTAGGCAATGAGCAGTTCTTC. Amino acid sequence: CASSFPGLGNEQFF.

The CDR3 DNA is TGCAGCGTCGGATCGGACAGGGAGGGGTATGGCTACACCTTC. Amino acids: CSVGSDREGYGYTF. The V gene is TRBV29-1, the J gene TRBJ1-2; 8 bases match TRBD1. This CDR3 is built from 14 residues. The V segment lost 6 bases and the J segment 5 bases; nucleotides outside the gene matches: 11. From germline, CDR1 is SQVTM and CDR2 ANQGSEA.

V gene TRBV7-9 combines with J gene TRBJ2-3; 11 positions match TRBD1. The CDR3 totals 18 residues. Germline V gives CDR1 SEHNR, CDR2 FQNEAQ (reference sequence). V shed 1 base, J shed 2 bases, and the junction held 8 bases outside the gene matches. The CDR3 DNA reads TGTGCCAGCAGCTTAGGGACAGGGGGCAATGTGGACACAGATACGCAGTATTTT. The encoded protein is CASSLGTGGNVDTDTQYF.

V is TRBV6-2 or TRBV6-3 and J is TRBJ2-5; D gene unclear. Germline V lookup: CDR1 MNHEY, CDR2 SVGEGT. V lost 0 bases to trimming and J lost 4 bases, with 9 bases between them. The CDR3 has 14 amino acids. The chain's CDR3 is CASSYSKVGETQYF. CDR3 coding DNA: TGTGCCAGCAGTTACTCGAAAGTGGGAGAGACCCAGTACTTC.

The chain is built from TRBV6-5 and TRBJ1-2; 9 positions match TRBD1. V gave up 6 bases and J gave up 5 bases; unmatched junction bases: 7. This CDR3 contains 14 residues. CDR1 MNHEY and CDR2 SVGAGI come from the germline V gene. The CDR3 DNA is TGTGCCAGCAGCTCTTATGGACAGGGGTATGGCTACACCTTC. It translates to CASSSYGQGYGYTF.

J is TRBJ1-1 and V is TRBV5-1; 7 bases are a match to TRBD1. There are 14 residues in the CDR3. V gave up 1 base and J gave up 4 bases; unmatched junction bases: 4. CDR1 SGHRS and CDR2 YFSETQ come from the germline V gene. This CDR3 reads CASSLRGDSTEAFF. Written as DNA, the CDR3 is TGCGCCAGCAGCTTGAGGGGGGACAGCACTGAAGCTTTCTTT. The whole variable domain, filled in from reference TRBV5-1 and TRBJ1-1, reads KAGVTQTPRYLIKTRGQQVTLSCSPISGHRSVSWYQQTPGQGLQFLFEYFSETQRNKGNFPGRFSGRQFSNSRSEMNVSTLELGDSALYLCASSLRGDSTEAFFGQGTRLTVV.

The chain carries TRBV18 and TRBJ1-2; 11 positions match TRBD1. V trimming: 1 base; J trimming: 1 base; junction bases outside the gene matches: 14. Germline loops: CDR1 KGHSH, CDR2 LQKENI. The CDR3 consists of 20 residues. The CDR3 sequence: CASSPLGQGAQTGFNYGYTF. CDR3 bases: TGTGCCAGCTCACCACTTGGACAGGGGGCGCAGACGGGCTTTAACTATGGCTACACCTTC.

The table lists this clone with a few counts. The chain has TRBV7-3 and TRBJ2-1; 8 nucleotides line up with TRBD2. Per the germline V gene, CDR1 is SGHTA and CDR2 is FQGTGA. The CDR3 extends over 15 amino acids. V lost 6 bases, J lost 0 bases, and 4 bases stayed unmatched. CDR3 in DNA: TGTGCCAGCAGTCTAGCGGGCCCCTCCTACAATGAGCAGTTCTTC. As protein: CASSLAGPSYNEQFF.

V is TRBV5-4 and J is TRBJ1-1; possibly TRBD1 for D (5 bases). This CDR3 has 14 residues. The V gene lost 4 bases and the J gene lost 4 bases, with 14 bases spanning the gap. Germline CDR1 and CDR2: SGHNT and YYREEE (reference sequence). In nucleotides, the CDR3 is TGTGCCAGCAGCCCCGGAGGGGTAGGCACTGAAGCTTTCTTT. It codes for CASSPGGVGTEAFF.

The CDR3 DNA sequence: TGTGCCAGCAGCTTAGGAGTAAGGACAGGGCTCCTACGAGGTATGGACGAGCAGTACTTC. This sequence encodes CASSLGVRTGLLRGMDEQYF. This sequence joins TRBV7-6 and TRBJ2-7; 8 bases fit TRBD1. The CDR3 is 20 residues long. Per germline, CDR1 SGHVS and CDR2 FNYEAQ. The V gene end was trimmed by 1 base and the J gene end by 5 bases; junction bases not matched to a gene: 22.

The chain uses TRBV18 and TRBJ1-4, with TRBD1 as a possible D gene (5 bases). Trimming took 7 bases from V and 5 from J, leaving 14 bases between them. This CDR3 comprises 14 residues. CDR1 and CDR2 (germline): KGHSH, LQKENI. The CDR3 protein is CASFLGTSNEKLFF. The CDR3 DNA sequence: TGTGCCAGCTTCCTCGGGACGTCAAATGAAAAACTGTTTTTT.

The gene calls are TRBV7-2 and TRBJ2-1; TRBD2 matches at 10 bases. CDR1 SGHTA and CDR2 FQGNSA come from the germline V gene. CDR3 length: 14 amino acids. Germline trimming cut 9 bases from V and 8 bases from J; bases unmatched to any gene: 10. The DNA of the CDR3 is TGTGCCAGTAAACCGGGACTAGCGATAGATGAGCAGTTCTTC. This translates into CASKPGLAIDEQFF.

The chain is built from TRBV6-5 and TRBJ2-1; 8 bases match TRBD1. The CDR3 totals 15 residues. Germline V gives CDR1 MNHEY, CDR2 SVGAGI. V gave up 6 bases and J gave up 4 bases; unmatched junction bases: 8. The CDR3 sequence: CASSRGQGIYNEQFF. CDR3 DNA sequence: TGTGCCAGCAGCCGCGGACAGGGTATATACAATGAGCAGTTCTTC.

The chain recombines TRBV19 with TRBJ1-1, with TRBD1 as a possible D gene (5 bases). CDR3 size: 14 residues. Germline V gene data show CDR1 as LNHDA and CDR2 as SQIVND (reference sequence). V was cut by 4 bases and J by 4 bases, with 13 bases left in between. CDR3 sequence: CASSTTGARTEAFF. The DNA of the CDR3 is TGTGCCAGTAGTACAACCGGGGCCCGCACTGAAGCTTTCTTT.

V usage is TRBV19 and J usage is TRBJ1-5; possibly TRBD1 for D (5 bases). Germline CDR1 and CDR2: LNHDA and SQIVND (reference sequence). V was trimmed by 3 bases and J by 1 base, leaving 10 bases between them. CDR3 length equals 15 residues. CDR3 in amino acids: CASSIRGMSNQPQHF. For the CDR3, the DNA is TGTGCCAGTAGTATTAGGGGAATGAGCAATCAGCCCCAGCATTTT. The full variable domain, in which reference TRBV19 and TRBJ1-5 provide the parts outside the CDR3, is DGGITQSPKYLFRKEGQNVTLSCEQNLNHDAMYWYRQDPGQGLRLIYYSQIVNDFQKGDIAEGYSVSREKKESFPLTVTSAQKNPTAFYLCASSIRGMSNQPQHFGDGTRLSIL.

This clone appeared a single time. The chain recombines TRBV4-1 with TRBJ1-4; a weak D match, TRBD1 (6 bases). The V gene's germline CDR1 is MGHRA and CDR2 YSYEKL. The CDR3 has 15 amino acids. V dropped 4 bases and J dropped 4 bases, with 13 bases sitting between them. CDR3 DNA: TGCGCCAGCAGCCGCCAAGGGACACTTAATGAAAAACTGTTTTTT. Encoded protein: CASSRQGTLNEKLFF.

The chain links TRBV5-1 to TRBJ1-2, with D tentatively TRBD1 (6 bases). V lost 4 bases and J lost 4, with 11 bases in between. The CDR3 has 13 residues. Germline V CDR1 and CDR2: SGHRS, YFSETQ. DNA of the CDR3: TGCGCCAGCAGCCTGACAGGAATCTATGGCTACACCTTC. Translated, it gives CASSLTGIYGYTF.

The chain combines TRBV10-2 with TRBJ1-2; 7 nucleotides match TRBD1. CDR3 length equals 15 residues. Losses at the gene ends were 6 bases for V and 0 bases for J; bases not matched to a gene: 7. The germline V gene encodes CDR1 WSHSY and CDR2 SAAADI. The CDR3 DNA sequence: TGCGCCAGCAGAGCCTCCGGGACAGCTAACTATGGCTACACCTTC. Amino acid sequence: CASRASGTANYGYTF.

The rearrangement uses TRBV19 and TRBJ1-1, with D maybe TRBD1 (5 bases). Germline CDR1 reads LNHDA; CDR2 reads SQIVND (reference sequence). V was pared by 4 bases and J by 0 bases, with 12 bases between. The CDR3 contains 15 residues. The CDR3 reads CASSKQTALNTEAFF. CDR3 DNA: TGTGCCAGTAGTAAACAGACAGCCTTGAACACTGAAGCTTTCTTT.

This chain uses TRBV5-5 with TRBJ1-2; D unclear. V lost 2 bases to trimming and J lost 7 bases, with 12 bases between them. This CDR3 is 13 amino acids long. Per germline, CDR1 SGHKS and CDR2 YYEKEE (reference sequence). The CDR3 coding sequence is TGTGCCAGCAGCTTAAGACCTTGGGGTGGCTACACCTTC. Translated: CASSLRPWGGYTF.

V usage is TRBV5-6 and J usage is TRBJ1-2; perhaps TRBD1 as D (6 bases). The germline V gene has CDR1 SGHDT and CDR2 YYEEEE. This CDR3 has 11 amino acids. V was trimmed by 10 bases and J by 6 bases, leaving 13 bases between them. CDR3 DNA: TGTGCCTCAAAACGGGGGCATGGCTACACCTTC. Translated, it gives CASKRGHGYTF.